The present entry profiles one TCR beta chain with its context. The data were taken from a study of cytomegalovirus exposure and HLA in healthy donors. After removal of 5 bases from V and 1 base from J, the junction contained 14 bases not matched to a gene. The CDR3 sequence is 18 residues long. Germline V CDR1 and CDR2: SGHTA, FQGNSA. PCR used 60 Vbeta primers and 13 Jbeta primers. Generated by immunoSEQ multiplex PCR, the TCRdb table keeps only in-frame clones and is missing some. The sample holds over 110,000 clones, around three quarters seen once. The clonotype comes from a woman in her forties in good health and CMV-seropositive. This sequence joins TRBV7-2 and TRBJ2-5, with TRBD2 matching 9 bases. Sample: PBMCs. The CDR3 region is CASSPRGLAGPIQETQYF. The CDR3 DNA is TGTGCCAGCAGCCCTAGGGGCCTAGCGGGACCCATCCAAGAGACCCAGTACTTC.